A single sample gave rise to the 5 T cell receptor beta chains below, sequenced in a study of shared clonotypes between healthy human individuals. Libraries were prepared by immunoSEQ multiplex PCR; TCRdb keeps only in-frame clonotypes and omits some of them. The repertoire includes fewer than 1.8 million clones, just under 99% of them detected once, and 0.36% sits in the top ten. Specimen: naive CD4+ T cells sorted from blood. The subset here: CD45RA+ positively selected. These receptors were obtained from a man younger than 40 in good health.

The sample holds one count of this clone. The CDR3 spells CASSIDGAGGLTGELFF. Written as DNA, the CDR3 is TGTGCCAGTAGTATAGATGGGGCGGGAGGCCTAACCGGGGAGCTGTTTTTT. The chain recombines TRBV19 with TRBJ2-2; TRBD2 agrees at 8 bases. V dropped 0 bases and J dropped 5; count of bases not matched to a gene: 8. The CDR3 runs 17 residues. Germline V lookup: CDR1 LNHDA, CDR2 SQIVND (reference sequence). The whole variable domain, filled in from reference TRBV19 and TRBJ2-2, reads DGGITQSPKYLFRKEGQNVTLSCEQNLNHDAMYWYRQDPGQGLRLIYYSQIVNDFQKGDIAEGYSVSREKKESFPLTVTSAQKNPTAFYLCASSIDGAGGLTGELFFGEGSRLTVL.

A note on this clone: Other DNA sequences in this specimen translate into the identical CDR3. The chain carries TRBV5-1 and TRBJ2-5; D is unresolved. The CDR3 totals 13 residues. Germline CDR1 reads SGHRS; CDR2 reads YFSETQ. Deletions cut 1 base from V and 4 bases from J, with 8 bases between. The CDR3 reads CASSLQGRETQYF. DNA of the CDR3: TGCGCCAGCAGCTTGCAAGGGCGAGAGACCCAGTACTTC.

This chain links TRBV5-1 with TRBJ2-1; 12 nucleotides line up with TRBD2. Germline trimming cut 4 bases from V and 5 bases from J; bases unmatched to any gene: 7. The CDR3 is made up of 16 amino acids. In germline, CDR1 is SGHRS, CDR2 YFSETQ. For the CDR3, the DNA is TGCGCCAGCAGCCCCCCCCTAGCGGGAGGGGACAATGAGCAGTTCTTC. This sequence encodes CASSPPLAGGDNEQFF.

This chain links TRBV6-5 with TRBJ2-4; possible D gene TRBD2, 5 bases. CDR1 and CDR2 (germline): MNHEY, SVGAGI. The CDR3 has 16 amino acids. V dropped 0 bases and J dropped 0 bases, with 9 bases sitting between them. The CDR3 sequence: CASSYSGALAKNIQYF. CDR3 DNA: TGTGCCAGCAGTTACTCGGGAGCACTAGCCAAAAACATTCAGTACTTC.

The gene calls are TRBV11-2 and TRBJ2-1; D possibly corresponds to TRBD2 (6 bases). Deletions cut 1 base from V and 5 bases from J, with 18 bases between. CDR1 and CDR2 (germline): SGHAT, FQNNGV. The CDR3 is 17 residues long. CDR3 sequence: CASSLVPGRLQDNEQFF. In nucleotides, the CDR3 is TGTGCCAGCAGCTTAGTGCCAGGGAGGCTGCAAGACAATGAGCAGTTCTTC.